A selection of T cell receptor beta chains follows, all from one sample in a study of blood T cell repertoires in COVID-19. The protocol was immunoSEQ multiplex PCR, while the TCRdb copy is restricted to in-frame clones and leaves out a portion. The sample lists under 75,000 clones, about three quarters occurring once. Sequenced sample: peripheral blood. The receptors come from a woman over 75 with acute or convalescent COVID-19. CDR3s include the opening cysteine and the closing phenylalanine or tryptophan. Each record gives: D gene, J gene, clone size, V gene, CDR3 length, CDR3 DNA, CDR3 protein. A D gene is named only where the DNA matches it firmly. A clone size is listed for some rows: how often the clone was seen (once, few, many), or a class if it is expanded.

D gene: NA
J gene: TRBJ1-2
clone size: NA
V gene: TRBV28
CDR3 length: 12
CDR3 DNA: TGTGCCAGCAAGGACACCTACTATGGCTACACCTTC
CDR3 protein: CASKDTYYGYTF

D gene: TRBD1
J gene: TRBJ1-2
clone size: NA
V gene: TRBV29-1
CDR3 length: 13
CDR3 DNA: TGCAGCGTTGAAGGGCGACAGGGTTCCAGCTACACCTTC
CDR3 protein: CSVEGRQGSSYTF

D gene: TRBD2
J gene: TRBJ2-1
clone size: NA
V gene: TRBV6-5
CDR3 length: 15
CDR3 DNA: TGTGCCAGCAGAGACAGGACTAGCGGGATCCATGAGCAGTTCTTC
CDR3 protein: CASRDRTSGIHEQFF

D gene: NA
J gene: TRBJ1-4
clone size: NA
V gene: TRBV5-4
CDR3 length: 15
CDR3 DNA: TGTGCCAGCAGCACCGGACAAGCAACTAATGAAAAACTGTTTTTT
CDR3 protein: CASSTGQATNEKLFF

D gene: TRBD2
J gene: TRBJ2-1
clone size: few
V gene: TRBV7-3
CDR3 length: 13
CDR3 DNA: TGTGCCAGCAGCTTAACTCCTAGCGGGGCTAAGTTCTTC
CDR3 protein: CASSLTPSGAKFF

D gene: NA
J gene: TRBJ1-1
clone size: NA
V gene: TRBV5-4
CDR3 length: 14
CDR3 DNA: TGTGCCAGCAGCCCCGGGACACCGAACACTGAAGCTTTCTTT
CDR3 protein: CASSPGTPNTEAFF

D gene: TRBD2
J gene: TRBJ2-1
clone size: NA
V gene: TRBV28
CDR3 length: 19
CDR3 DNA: TGTGCCAGCAGTCCTAGTGGACCACGACTAGCGGGACAATGGGATGAGCAGTTCTTC
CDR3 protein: CASSPSGPRLAGQWDEQFF

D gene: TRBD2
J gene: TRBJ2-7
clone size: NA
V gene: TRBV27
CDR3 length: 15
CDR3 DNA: TGTGCCAGCAGTTTTAGCGGGAGGGCCTACTACGAGCAGTACTTC
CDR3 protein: CASSFSGRAYYEQYF

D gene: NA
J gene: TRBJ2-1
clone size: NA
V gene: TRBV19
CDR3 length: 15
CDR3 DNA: TGTGCCAGTAGTAGATCGGACAGTAACTACAATGAGCAGTTCTTC
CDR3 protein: CASSRSDSNYNEQFF

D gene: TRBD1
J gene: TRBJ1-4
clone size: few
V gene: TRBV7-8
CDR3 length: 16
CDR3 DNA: TGTGCCAGCAGGCTGATGAGGACAGGGAACGCTGAAAAACTGTTTTTT
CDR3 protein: CASRLMRTGNAEKLFF

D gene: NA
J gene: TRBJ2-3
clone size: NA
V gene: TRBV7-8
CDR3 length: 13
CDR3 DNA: TGTGCCAGCAGCTTATTTAGCACGGATACGCAGTATTTT
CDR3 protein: CASSLFSTDTQYF

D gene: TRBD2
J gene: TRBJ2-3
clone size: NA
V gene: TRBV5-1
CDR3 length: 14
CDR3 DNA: TGCGCCAGCCAAACAGCGGGAGGGGGAGATACGCAGTATTTT
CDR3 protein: CASQTAGGGDTQYF

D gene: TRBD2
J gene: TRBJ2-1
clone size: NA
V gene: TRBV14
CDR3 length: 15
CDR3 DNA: TGTGCCAGCAGCCTACTAGCGGGAGTGAGCCATGAGCAGTTCTTC
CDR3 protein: CASSLLAGVSHEQFF

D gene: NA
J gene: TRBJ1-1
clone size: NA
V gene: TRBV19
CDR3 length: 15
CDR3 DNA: TGTGCCAGTAGCCCAATCGGGATTGGAAACACTGAAGCTTTCTTT
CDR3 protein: CASSPIGIGNTEAFF

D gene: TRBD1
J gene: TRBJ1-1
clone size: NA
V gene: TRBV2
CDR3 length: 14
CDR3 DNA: TGTGCCAGCAGCCCGGGACAGATGAACACTGAAGCTTTCTTT
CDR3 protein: CASSPGQMNTEAFF

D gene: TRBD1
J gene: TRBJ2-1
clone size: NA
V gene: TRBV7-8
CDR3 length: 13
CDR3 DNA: TGTGCCAGCAGCATACAGGGGGTTGGCGAGCAGTTCTTC
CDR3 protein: CASSIQGVGEQFF

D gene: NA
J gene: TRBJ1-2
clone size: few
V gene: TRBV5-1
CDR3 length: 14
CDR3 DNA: TGCGCCAGCAGCTTAAGGGAGTCTAACTATGGCTACACCTTC
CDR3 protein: CASSLRESNYGYTF

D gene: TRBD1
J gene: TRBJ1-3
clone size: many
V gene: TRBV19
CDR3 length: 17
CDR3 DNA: TGTGCCAGTTCTGCTCCGAGGGGGCAGGGGGACGGAAACACCATATATTTT
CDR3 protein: CASSAPRGQGDGNTIYF

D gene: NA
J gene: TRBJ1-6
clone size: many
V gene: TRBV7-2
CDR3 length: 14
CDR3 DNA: TGTGCCAGCAGCTTAGGCGGTACAGGTTCACCCCTCCACTTT
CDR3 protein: CASSLGGTGSPLHF

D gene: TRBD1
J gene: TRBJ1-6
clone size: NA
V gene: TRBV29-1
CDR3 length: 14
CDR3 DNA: TGCAGCGCCCAAGGGACAGGCAGGAATTCACCCCTCCACTTT
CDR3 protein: CSAQGTGRNSPLHF

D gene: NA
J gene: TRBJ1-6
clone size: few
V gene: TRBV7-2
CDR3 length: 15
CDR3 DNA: TGTGCCAGCAGCCCCCAACAGGGAAATAATTCACCCCTCCACTTT
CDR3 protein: CASSPQQGNNSPLHF

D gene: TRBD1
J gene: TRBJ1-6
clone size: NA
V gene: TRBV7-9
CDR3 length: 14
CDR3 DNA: TGTGCCAGCAGCCGATTAACAGGGGAATCACCCCTCCACTTT
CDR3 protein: CASSRLTGESPLHF

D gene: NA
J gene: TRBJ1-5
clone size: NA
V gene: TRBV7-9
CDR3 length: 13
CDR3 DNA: TGTGCCAGCAGCCTACAGGGTAATCAGCCCCAGCATTTT
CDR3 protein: CASSLQGNQPQHF